The clone carrying this TCR beta chain was counted many times. Antigen: not known. This sample stems from a study of regulatory T cells in long-lasting Graves disease. In the study overall: To qualify as persistent, Graves' disease required over 5 years of antithyroid drugs with positive TSH receptor antibodies. Overall study findings and caveats: The small sample size may have reduced accuracy. TCR diversity in persistent Graves' patients was below that of newly diagnosed ones. Peripheral blood alone, not thyroid tissue, underwent study.

Researchers made TCR beta libraries by using iRepertoire HTBI primers and running Arm-PCR on CDR3 regions. TCRdb called the multiplex PCR reads again in MiXCR, with one record for every CDR3 protein. The table has about 460,000 distinct CDR3 sequences, approximately 23% seen once. The time point is: persistent/refractory GD, antithyroid drugs over 5 years with positive TRAb. RNA extracted from PBMCs served as the sequencing template. The clonotype originates from a female donor with Graves disease. This sample comprised peripheral blood mononuclear cells (PBMCs), obtained when the disease was refractory, from a patient treated with antithyroid drugs.

CDR3 DNA: TGCAGTGCTAGGGGGAGCTTCGAGACCCAGTACTTC. It encodes CSARGSFETQYF. The chain joins TRBV20-1 to TRBJ2-5, with D possibly TRBD2 on 5 matching bases. V was shortened by 3 bases and J by 5 bases, with 10 bases between the two germline ends. The length of the CDR3 is 12 residues. The germline V gene encodes CDR1 DFQATT and CDR2 SNEGSKA (reference sequence).